This section outlines one TCR beta chain sequence together with its context. What it binds is not known. The data were taken from a study of OX40 agonist ivuxolimab in advanced cancers. General study results and limits: At doses 0.1 to 3.0 mg/kg, CD4+ and CD8+ clones expanded.

Libraries were prepared by immunoSEQ multiplex PCR; TCRdb keeps only in-frame clonotypes and omits some of them. The sample shows more than 45,000 clones, 83% of them seen only once. V dropped 4 bases and J dropped 5 bases, with 11 bases sitting between them. This CDR3 spans 13 amino acids. Germline V gene data show CDR1 as MNHNS and CDR2 as SASEGT. The chain joins TRBV6-1 to TRBJ1-1, with D unresolved. The starting material was CD4+ or CD8+ T cells sorted from blood, obtained in a trial of the OX40 agonist ivuxolimab. This sequence originates from an adult with an advanced solid tumor such as melanoma, head and neck, liver or kidney cancer. The CDR3 sequence: CASSGISGTEAFF. In DNA form, the CDR3 reads TGTGCCAGCAGTGGAATAAGCGGAACTGAAGCTTTCTTT.